The 16 T cell receptor beta chains given below trace back to one sample, sequenced in a study of post-analysis software for immune sequencing data. Each TCR beta cDNA library carried unique molecular identifiers. A single record per CDR3 protein comes from TCRdb applying MiXCR to the PCR reads. The data show about 540,000 distinct CDR3 sequences, with roughly 34% seen just once and under 7% held by the top ten. Their antigens remain unidentified. Study-level results: The study found TRBV5-6, TRBV5-1 and TRBV20-1 among a few TRBV segments more frequent in patients than controls.

Sequencing used blood. The receptors were sampled from a girl aged 2 to 17 with multiple sclerosis.

The rearrangement joins TRBV7-8 to TRBJ1-1, with TRBD1 identical over 8 bases. Germline V gives CDR1 SGHVS, CDR2 FQNEAQ. This CDR3 is built from 16 residues. V shed 4 bases, J shed 7 bases, and the junction held 14 bases outside the gene matches. CDR3: CASSYNQGAMFGEAFF. DNA of the CDR3: TGTGCCAGCAGCTACAACCAGGGGGCCATGTTCGGTGAAGCTTTCTTT.

This chain uses TRBV25-1 with TRBJ2-3, with 9 bases fitting TRBD2. CDR1 MGHDK and CDR2 SYGVNS come from the germline V gene. V shed 1 base and J 2 bases; nucleotides not matched to a gene: 10. The CDR3 is 18 amino acids. The CDR3 DNA sequence: TGTGCCAGCAGTGAATTCTCCCGGCTAGCGGGGTCCACAGATACGCAGTATTTT. Its protein product is CASSEFSRLAGSTDTQYF.

This clonotype was detected a few times. This sequence joins TRBV29-1 and TRBJ1-5; D ambiguous. The ends were cut back, 4 bases at V and 7 bases at J, with 8 bases in the middle. This CDR3 has 11 residues. The V gene's germline CDR1 is SQVTM and CDR2 ANQGSEA. In nucleotides, the CDR3 is TGCAGCGTTGGCGAGGGCCAGCCCCAGCATTTT. Protein product: CSVGEGQPQHF.

This clonotype has just a few counts. The V call is TRBV4-1, the J call TRBJ1-5; D is uncertain. Germline V gene sequence: CDR1 MGHRA, CDR2 YSYEKL. The CDR3 consists of 13 residues. V was clipped by 2 bases and J by 10 bases, with 12 bases between them. CDR3 loop: CASSQRAFGPQHF. The CDR3 DNA sequence: TGCGCCAGCAGCCAAAGGGCCTTCGGACCCCAGCATTTT.

CDR3 nucleotides: TGTGCCAGCAGTTACGGGCCAGGGGTTCTTAATTCACCCCTCCACTTT. Its translation is CASSYGPGVLNSPLHF. This chain links TRBV6-6 with TRBJ1-6, with D possibly TRBD1 on 6 matching bases. The germline V gene has CDR1 MNHNY and CDR2 SVGAGI (reference sequence). This CDR3 region has 16 residues. V was clipped by 2 bases and J by 6 bases, with 14 bases between them.

The rearrangement uses TRBV12-3 or TRBV12-4 and TRBJ1-2; D gene unclear. V was cut by 1 base and J by 4 bases, with 7 bases left in between. The CDR3 is 13 amino acids. The CDR3 bases are TGTGCCAGCAGTTTAGATCGGTTCTATGGCTACACCTTC. Its protein product is CASSLDRFYGYTF.

As to this clonotype: The final CDR3 position lacks the conserved phenylalanine or tryptophan, pointing to a likely read error. V gene TRBV5-1 combines with J gene TRBJ2-5; 7 positions agree with TRBD2. CDR3 length equals 16 residues. Trimming removed 0 bases from V and 4 bases from J; junction bases left unmatched: 9. The germline CDR1 and CDR2 sequences are SGHRS and YFSETQ. The CDR3: CASSLGLGGIGETQYY. Written as DNA, the CDR3 is TGCGCCAGCAGCTTGGGACTCGGGGGGATAGGAGAGACCCAGTACTAC.

The V call is TRBV10-3, the J call TRBJ1-2; maybe TRBD1 (6 bases). The CDR3 runs to 14 residues. Germline lookup yields CDR1 ENHRY and CDR2 SYGVKD. V dropped 5 bases and J dropped 3 bases, with 13 bases sitting between them. In DNA form, the CDR3 reads TGTGCCATCAGTTCAAACAGGGAAGACTATGGCTACACCTTC. It yields the protein CAISSNREDYGYTF.

This clonotype has a handful of counts. V usage is TRBV20-1 and J usage is TRBJ2-7; a possible D gene is TRBD1 (5 bases). Germline V gene data show CDR1 as DFQATT and CDR2 as SNEGSKA (reference sequence). V lost 4 bases, J lost 0 bases, and 16 bases lay in between. The CDR3 has 15 amino acids. DNA for the CDR3: TGCAGTGCTATACACAGGCGCTCGAGCTCCTACGAGCAGTACTTC. Its translation: CSAIHRRSSSYEQYF.

Comment on this clonotype: Sequence at one end of the junction differs from germline and may be a read error. This sequence joins TRBV20-1 and TRBJ2-7; a weak D match, TRBD1 (5 bases). Per germline, CDR1 DFQATT and CDR2 SNEGSKA (reference sequence). There are 12 residues in the CDR3. CDR3 DNA sequence: TGCGGTGCTAGACAGACCTCCTACGAGCAGTACTTC. Its translation: CGARQTSYEQYF.

Details on this clonotype: The junction differs from germline at one of its ends, possibly a read error. The chain links TRBV20-1 to TRBJ2-4, with 9 bases fitting TRBD2. CDR3 size: 17 residues. Germline V gene lookup returns CDR1 DFQATT and CDR2 SNEGSKA (reference sequence). CDR3 nucleotides: TGCAGTGCTTCCCGAGGGAGCGGGGGACTAGCCAAAAACATTCAGCACTTC. This gives the protein CSASRGSGGLAKNIQHF.

The chain has TRBV4-1 and TRBJ1-5; the match to TRBD1 covers 9 bases. The ends lost 1 base at V and 4 bases at J; junction bases unmatched: 5. Germline CDR1 is MGHRA and CDR2 is YSYEKL. The length of the CDR3 is 16 residues. CDR3 loop: CASSQALDRGNQPQHF. The CDR3 DNA sequence: TGCGCCAGCAGCCAAGCCCTGGACAGGGGAAATCAGCCCCAGCATTTT.

As concerns this clonotype: Germline is not matched at one junction end, which may reflect a read error. This rearrangement joins TRBV6-2 or TRBV6-3 to TRBJ1-1, with D perhaps TRBD1 (6 bases). Germline CDR1 is MNHEY and CDR2 is SVGEGT. The CDR3 sequence is 15 residues long. The CDR3 here is CASGYPQGTGTEAFF. For the CDR3, the DNA is TGTGCCAGCGGTTACCCGCAGGGGACGGGGACTGAAGCTTTCTTT.

V and J are TRBV20-1 and TRBJ2-1, with TRBD2 identical over 7 bases. The V gene end was trimmed by 0 bases and the J gene end by 8 bases; junction bases not matched to a gene: 4. Germline V gene data show CDR1 as DFQATT and CDR2 as SNEGSKA (reference sequence). The CDR3 sequence is 13 residues long. The CDR3 coding sequence is TGCAGTGCTAGAGATCAGGGAGGGGATGAGCAGTTCTTC. It encodes CSARDQGGDEQFF.

A few counts support this clonotype. This chain connects TRBV10-3 to TRBJ2-3, with no clear D. Germline V gene data show CDR1 as ENHRY and CDR2 as SYGVKD. V shed 3 bases and J shed 0 bases, with 10 bases lying between them. The CDR3 runs to 15 residues. The CDR3 nucleotides are TGTGCCATCAGTGATGAAGGTACTAGCACAGATACGCAGTATTTT. Its protein product is CAISDEGTSTDTQYF.

The chain is built from TRBV7-2 and TRBJ2-5, with D unclear. CDR1 and CDR2 (germline): SGHTA, FQGNSA. CDR3 length: 14 amino acids. The ends were cut back, 3 bases at V and 5 bases at J, with 13 bases in the middle. Here the CDR3 reads CASSFIFRIETQYF. DNA of the CDR3: TGTGCCAGCAGCTTTATCTTCCGGATTGAGACCCAGTACTTC.